The following is a T cell receptor beta chain sequence with its context. Its antigen is unknown. With a far larger clone one base away, a read error is the likely cause. The sample is drawn from a study of regulatory T cells in long-lasting Graves disease. Whole-study context: Persistent Graves' disease required over 5 years of antithyroid drugs and positive TSH receptor antibodies.

Documented time point: persistent/refractory GD, antithyroid drugs over 5 years with positive TRAb. PBMCs provided the RNA from which the TCR library was made. An endocrinology department in Xi'an, China, supplied the patients. iRepertoire HTBI primers and Arm-PCR of CDR3 regions built TCR beta libraries. From the multiplex PCR reads, TCRdb called clonotypes with MiXCR, one entry per CDR3 protein. The table includes approximately 350,000 distinct CDR3 sequences, roughly 25% detected once. Findings and caveats of the study: What was studied was peripheral blood only, and not thyroid tissue. Persistent cases favored TRBV28, TRBJ1-2 and TRBJ2-5.

The germline CDR1 and CDR2 sequences are MDHEN and SYDVKM. CDR3 length: 13 amino acids. This TCR derives from a woman between 35 and 50 years old with Graves disease. Sample: peripheral blood mononuclear cells (PBMCs), taken when the disease was refractory, from a patient treated with antithyroid drugs. This chain uses TRBV28 with TRBJ2-5, with D unresolved. CDR3 sequence reads: CASRMGSEEAQYF. In DNA form, the CDR3 reads TGTGCCAGCAGAATGGGTTCGGAAGAGGCCCAGTACTTC.